This T cell receptor (beta chain) stems from a study of blood T cells in healthy people across ages. There are 13 residues in the CDR3. From germline, CDR1 is DFQATT and CDR2 SNEGSKA (reference sequence). Trimming cost V 4 bases and J 2 bases, with 11 bases left between them. Using a J-beta primer mix together with a sample-barcoded 5' primer, a second PCR was run for roughly 6 to 11 cycles. Every cDNA molecule carried a tag from a template-switch adaptor bearing 12 random nucleotides. Each single sample gave us at least 2.5 million CDR3-containing paired-end reads. TCRdb redid the calling of the 5' RACE reads with MiXCR, one entry per CDR3 protein. The sample comprises 1.5 million to 2 million distinct CDR3 sequences, roughly 27% of which are singletons, and 7.7% rests with the top ten. The sample holds a few counts of this clonotype.

The specimen sequenced was blood. This receptor was identified in a woman aged 25 to 39 in good health. This chain uses TRBV20-1 with TRBJ1-1; tentatively, D is TRBD1 (6 bases). The CDR3 bases are TGCAGTGCTATGGACAGATCAAACACTGAAGCTTTCTTT. It codes for CSAMDRSNTEAFF.